Below, 17 T cell receptor beta chains from the same sample are listed, as sequenced in a study of response to subunit inactivated influenza vaccine. TCRdb re-analysed the RT-PCR reads in MiXCR, keeping a single row per CDR3 protein. The sample contains approximately 250,000 distinct CDR3 sequences, 12% of which appear only once. This material consisted of non-naive T cells sorted from PBMCs, taken 14 to 15 days before vaccination. These receptors all stem from a man in his fifties who received an inactivated influenza vaccine.

This clonotype was observed a few times. The chain combines TRBV7-9 with TRBJ1-3; unclear D gene. V was trimmed by 3 bases and J by 2 bases, leaving 5 bases between them. The germline gives CDR1 SEHNR, CDR2 FQNEAQ (reference sequence). The CDR3 spans 13 residues. The CDR3 DNA is TGTGCCAGCAGCTTCGTCGCTGGAAACACCATATATTTT. It specifies CASSFVAGNTIYF. The full variable domain, rest sourced from reference TRBV7-9 and TRBJ1-3, is DTGVSQNPRHKITKRGQNVTFRCDPISEHNRLYWYRQTLGQGPEFLTYFQNEAQLEKSRLLSDRFSAERPKGSFSTLEIQRTEQGDSAMYLCASSFVAGNTIYFGEGSWLTVV.

Only a few counts were recorded for this clonotype. This chain connects TRBV6-5 to TRBJ1-3; D possibly corresponds to TRBD1 (5 bases). This CDR3 region has 15 residues. Trimming stripped 0 bases from V and 5 bases from J, with 11 bases between. Germline lookup yields CDR1 MNHEY and CDR2 SVGAGI. CDR3 sequence: CASSYSQDKRNTIYF. CDR3 bases: TGTGCCAGCAGTTACTCGCAGGACAAACGAAACACCATATATTTT.

This clonotype was detected many times. The chain recombines TRBV7-8 with TRBJ2-1; the D gene is possibly TRBD1 (5 bases). Trimming pared 1 base from V and 0 bases from J, leaving 16 bases between. The germline V gene has CDR1 SGHVS and CDR2 FQNEAQ. This CDR3 is built from 18 residues. This chain's CDR3 is CASSLGYLAQGSYNEQFF. For the CDR3, the DNA is TGTGCCAGCAGCTTAGGGTATTTAGCCCAGGGCTCCTACAATGAGCAGTTCTTC.

This clonotype was found a few times. The chain couples TRBV6-1 to TRBJ1-2, with D perhaps TRBD1 (5 bases). This CDR3 contains 15 residues. V lost 5 bases, J lost 5 bases, and 18 bases lay in between. Germline CDR1 is MNHNS and CDR2 is SASEGT. The CDR3 DNA follows: TGTGCCAGCAGTCCCCAAGGTCAGGGCACGTATGGCTACACCTTC. Encoded protein: CASSPQGQGTYGYTF.

This clonotype showed up many times. The V and J genes are TRBV20-1 and TRBJ2-2, with D maybe TRBD2 (6 bases). From germline, CDR1 is DFQATT and CDR2 SNEGSKA (reference sequence). V lost 0 bases, J lost 1 base, and 9 bases lay in between. The CDR3 totals 15 residues. CDR3 in amino acids: CSARDPRGNTGELFF. For the CDR3, the DNA is TGCAGTGCTAGAGATCCGCGGGGGAACACCGGGGAGCTGTTTTTT.

In this sample, this clonotype turned up a few times. The rearrangement joins TRBV5-1 to TRBJ2-5, with 8 bases aligning to TRBD2. J lost 2 bases, V lost 0 bases, and 3 bases had no gene match. CDR1 and CDR2 (germline): SGHRS, YFSETQ. CDR3 length: 15 residues. The DNA of the CDR3 is TGCGCCAGCAGCTTGGGTAGCGGGACACAAGAGACCCAGTACTTC. This gives the protein CASSLGSGTQETQYF.

The chain employs TRBV5-1 and TRBJ1-4; perhaps TRBD1 as D (6 bases). Trimming removed 0 bases at V and 4 bases at J, with 10 bases between. The length of the CDR3 is 15 residues. Germline lookup yields CDR1 SGHRS and CDR2 YFSETQ. CDR3 in DNA: TGCGCCAGCAGCTTGGAAGGGGGGGATAATGAAAAACTGTTTTTT. Its protein product is CASSLEGGDNEKLFF.

This clonotype was seen a few times. This chain joins TRBV6-6 and TRBJ2-5; a possible D gene is TRBD1 (5 bases). This CDR3 has 11 residues. The germline gives CDR1 MNHNY, CDR2 SVGAGI (reference sequence). CDR3 bases: TGTGCTACAGGACCACAAGAGACCCAGTACTTC. Its translation is CATGPQETQYF.

The V gene is TRBV27, the J gene TRBJ2-1, with TRBD2 identical over 8 bases. J gave up 4 bases and V 5 bases, and 4 bases lay outside the gene matches. Germline CDR1 MNHEY, CDR2 SMNVEV (reference sequence). This CDR3 spans 14 amino acids. The CDR3 bases are TGTGCCAGCAGTAGCGGGAGTGCGTACAATGAGCAGTTCTTC. Protein product: CASSSGSAYNEQFF.

This clonotype was picked up a small number of times. The chain couples TRBV3-1 to TRBJ2-7; D remains unclear. The germline V and J ends were trimmed by 1 base and 6 bases, with 10 bases remaining between them. CDR1 is LGHDT and CDR2 is YNNKEL in the germline V gene (reference sequence). This CDR3 comprises 13 residues. CDR3: CASSQGYGSEQYF. CDR3 coding DNA: TGTGCCAGCAGCCAAGGCTATGGATCCGAGCAGTACTTC.

This clonotype was picked up a small number of times. J is TRBJ2-3 and V is TRBV3-1; TRBD1 or TRBD2 may be the D gene (5 bases each). This CDR3 is built from 14 residues. V lost 6 bases and J lost 6, with 16 bases in between. Germline V gene sequence: CDR1 LGHDT, CDR2 YNNKEL (reference sequence). CDR3 sequence (DNA): TGTGCCAGCAGGGGACGGGGTTATATGGATACGCAGTATTTT. Residues: CASRGRGYMDTQYF.

This clonotype was seen a handful of times. The chain employs TRBV28 and TRBJ2-1, with 10 bases that match TRBD2. In germline, CDR1 is MDHEN, CDR2 SYDVKM. This CDR3 contains 14 residues. J gave up 7 bases and V 3 bases, and 3 bases lay outside the gene matches. The CDR3 reads CASSLLAGANEQFF. DNA of the CDR3: TGTGCCAGCAGTTTGCTAGCGGGAGCTAATGAGCAGTTCTTC.

This clonotype was observed at least ten times. This chain joins TRBV29-1 and TRBJ2-7; D tentatively fits TRBD1 or TRBD2 (7 bases each). With 2 bases removed from V and 3 bases from J, the gap between germline ends came to 17 bases. This CDR3 contains 15 residues. Germline V lookup: CDR1 SQVTM, CDR2 ANQGSEA. The CDR3 loop is CSVETRQGGIYEQYF. The CDR3 nucleotides are TGCAGCGTTGAAACTAGGCAGGGGGGGATCTACGAGCAGTACTTC.

As to this clonotype: A junction end diverges from the germline sequence, so it may reflect a read error. The chain recombines TRBV24-1 with TRBJ2-1; 8 bases map to TRBD2. CDR1 is KGHDR and CDR2 is SFDVKD in the germline V gene. The CDR3 runs 14 residues. The CDR3 here is CATSPGGPDSEPFF. CDR3 nucleotides: TGTGCCACCAGTCCGGGAGGGCCAGACAGTGAGCCGTTCTTC.

V and J are TRBV4-1 and TRBJ2-7; 7 bases are shared with TRBD2. Per the germline V gene, CDR1 is MGHRA and CDR2 is YSYEKL. The CDR3 length is 17 residues. The ends lost 4 bases at V and 2 bases at J; junction bases unmatched: 14. The CDR3 sequence: CASSPSRVVLAAYEQYF. CDR3 nucleotides: TGCGCCAGCAGCCCTTCGAGGGTTGTTCTAGCGGCCTACGAGCAGTACTTC.

This clonotype was picked up a small number of times. V gene TRBV7-8 combines with J gene TRBJ2-1, with no clear D. Germline loops: CDR1 SGHVS, CDR2 FQNEAQ. Trimming took 5 bases from V and 8 from J, leaving 7 bases between them. The length of the CDR3 is 11 residues. The CDR3 here is CASSQAYEQFF. The DNA for the CDR3 is TGTGCCAGCAGCCAAGCCTATGAGCAGTTCTTC.

The chain joins TRBV27 to TRBJ2-1; D unresolved. CDR3 length: 13 residues. Looked up from germline, CDR1 is MNHEY and CDR2 is SMNVEV (reference sequence). V was shortened by 7 bases and J by 5 bases, with 12 bases between the two germline ends. CDR3 coding DNA: TGTGCCAGCACTTCCACCAGAAACAATGAGCAGTTCTTC. It codes for CASTSTRNNEQFF.